This TCR beta chain was sequenced in a study of tumor-infiltrating lymphocytes in localized non-small cell lung cancer. At the level of the study: Resected tumor was paired with non-adjacent uninvolved lung from the same patient.

Study-level findings and limits: No T-cell fraction difference was seen between IM1 and IM2 tumors. No link was found between tumor T-cell fraction and recurrence-free survival.

This table comes from immunoSEQ multiplex PCR, and its TCRdb copy is limited to in-frame clones, with some not included. Of over 14,000 clones detected, 81% appear once; the ten largest clones hold about 2.5%. About this clone: Its antigen is as yet unknown.

V lost 3 bases and J 1 base, leaving 13 bases between the germline ends. CDR3 length: 15 residues. From germline, CDR1 is SGDLS and CDR2 YYNGEE. The sample taken for sequencing was lung tumor tissue. The TCR sequence derives from a human donor with non-small cell lung cancer. This chain links TRBV9 with TRBJ1-2, with no clear D. CDR3 residues: CASSGQFVSNYGYTF. The CDR3 DNA reads TGTGCCAGCAGCGGACAATTTGTCAGTAACTATGGCTACACCTTC.